These T cell receptor beta chains were read from a single sample in a study of T cell responses to AZD1222 COVID-19 vaccine. Clones were read by immunoSEQ multiplex PCR, and TCRdb kept only the in-frame ones, dropping some. The table has about 180,000 clones, 80% to 95% seen once. Sequenced material: peripheral blood, taken 28 days after the second dose of the MenACWY control vaccine. All receptors come from an adult who received the MenACWY meningococcal vaccine as a control. Both conserved end residues are part of each CDR3. Fields, in order: clone size, V gene, J gene, CDR3 protein. Size is omitted from some rows. Given values are once, few, many or a class for expanded clones.

>NA|TRBV10-3|TRBJ1-2
CAISETSDTSYTF
>NA|TRBV6-5|TRBJ2-7
CASSRTGPYEQYF
>NA|TRBV28|TRBJ1-4
CASSLFGGKLFF
>NA|TRBV19|TRBJ1-1
CASSIDRSVNTEAFF
>NA|TRBV5-1|TRBJ2-1
CASSSDGGGHHNEQFF
>NA|TRBV6-5|TRBJ1-1
CASSYRRQGLNTEAFF
>NA|TRBV18|TRBJ1-1
CASSLGSSSNTEAFF
>once|TRBV10-1|TRBJ2-7
CASSESGGTLEQYF
>NA|TRBV6-1|TRBJ1-6
CASSERGTGSKNSPLHF
>NA|TRBV27|TRBJ1-2
CASRYRENYGYTF
>NA|TRBV2|TRBJ2-5
CASSSGTGWGQETQYF
>NA|TRBV7-6|TRBJ1-2
CASSTGTGGNYGYTF
>NA|TRBV10-3|TRBJ1-1
CAISEYEMNTEAFF
>once|TRBV7-2|TRBJ1-2
CASSPRDLRVYGYTF
>NA|TRBV7-2|TRBJ1-5
CASSQHRDRNQPQHF
>NA|TRBV6-5|TRBJ2-2
CASTYWGSGELFF
>NA|TRBV7-9|TRBJ1-1
CASSLLTDTEAFF
>NA|TRBV24-1|TRBJ1-2
CATSANPQVYGYTF
>NA|TRBV11-2|TRBJ1-5
CASSLGAGGSNQPQHF
>NA|TRBV3-1/TRBV3-2|TRBJ1-1
CASSQPTGGNTEAFF
>NA|TRBV6-5|TRBJ1-4
CASSTGTEILFF
>few|TRBV20-1|TRBJ2-1
CSASFRASGVVAWNEQFF
>NA|TRBV24-1|TRBJ1-1
CATGDGDTEAFF
>NA|TRBV4-3|TRBJ1-2
CASSQAGTGYNYGYTF
>NA|TRBV2|TRBJ1-5
CASSAGQVSNQPQHF
>NA|TRBV27|TRBJ2-7
CASSLFVYEQYF
>NA|TRBV11-3|TRBJ2-7
CASSLGGTESSYEQYF
>NA|TRBV27|TRBJ1-6
CASSFWGWGSPLHF
>NA|TRBV6-5|TRBJ2-5
CASSYDRRDVETQYF
>once|TRBV7-9|TRBJ1-1
CASSLVRTGLPWGTEAFF
>NA|TRBV7-6|TRBJ2-7
CASSFSWRGRGSYEQYF
>NA|TRBV21-1|TRBJ2-2
CASSKLGESGTGELFF
>many|TRBV4-1|TRBJ1-1
CASSQDLGSHTEAFF
>NA|TRBV10-1|TRBJ2-2
CASSEVGTGENGELFF
>NA|TRBV4-2|TRBJ1-3
CASSQVSWSGGAGNTIYF
>NA|TRBV28|TRBJ1-2
CASSLGSRWYGYTF
>NA|TRBV7-2|TRBJ1-6
CASSLLPRTGNSPLHF
>NA|TRBV30|TRBJ1-5
CAWSRTGNNQPQHF
>NA|TRBV19|TRBJ1-2
CASSIVGRQNYGYTF
>NA|TRBV20-1|TRBJ2-4
CSASQGARNIQYF
>NA|TRBV7-2|TRBJ2-7
CASSPQRAFSYEQYF
>NA|TRBV7-2|TRBJ1-1
CASSYGTGFRTEAFF
>NA|TRBV16|TRBJ1-2
CASSQTGYGYGYTF
>NA|TRBV5-4|TRBJ2-5
CASRDQGASQETQYF
>NA|TRBV6-5|TRBJ1-2
CASSPNPGYGYTF
>NA|TRBV5-5|TRBJ1-1
CASSLPMSVGTEAFF
>NA|TRBV2|TRBJ1-2
CASSESWGADNYGYTF
>NA|TRBV9|TRBJ2-3
CASSPSGGITDTQYF
>NA|TRBV7-3|TRBJ2-2
CASSSPGLAGDTNTGELFF
>NA|TRBV29-1|TRBJ1-1
CSALGQGQIGTEAFF
>NA|TRBV12-2|TRBJ1-2
CASRCLPGRSNYGYTF
>once|TRBV6-4|TRBJ2-6
CASSRGTLTSGANVLTF
>NA|TRBV6-5|TRBJ1-5
CASSFSLGQPQHF